The text below deals with one T cell receptor (beta chain). Antigen: not known. The CDR3 contains 13 residues. The germline gives CDR1 ENHRY, CDR2 SYGVKD. Trimming stripped 8 bases from V and 1 base from J, with 12 bases between. These data originate in a study of T cells in localized non-small cell lung cancer. General study points: Because sequencing included only one region (of the tumor), heterogeneity remains possible. The study detected a median around 61 of the top 100 tumor clones in adjacent lung. Uninvolved adjacent lung had higher T cell clonality than tumor and all other tissues. Longer overall survival was associated with a higher density of T cells in the blood.

The table came from immunoSEQ multiplex PCR; TCRdb's copy has only in-frame clones and leaves some out. The sample has about 24,000 clones, approximately 88% seen once. The chain is built from TRBV10-3 and TRBJ2-7; D may be TRBD1 (6 bases). The starting material was peripheral blood mononuclear cells, obtained before any cancer treatment. The clonotype was recovered from a woman aged 40-75 years with stage III lung adenocarcinoma. This CDR3 reads CAISFDRSYEQYF. CDR3 bases: TGTGCCATCTCCTTCGACAGGTCCTACGAGCAGTACTTC.